This T cell receptor beta chain was captured by sequencing in a study of shared clonotypes between healthy human individuals. TCRdb keeps only in-frame clones here, not all; method: immunoSEQ multiplex PCR. Counted here are 1 million to 1.2 million clones, about 72% occurring once; the ten biggest clones make up approximately 0.95%. The receptor was derived from a man in his late teens or twenties in good health. Some clones in this sample may be carry-over from other donors' samples. Sequencing was carried out using memory CD4+ T cells from PBMCs. Stated subset: CD45RA-negative fraction.

The chain's CDR3 is CASSNGRSYEQYF. Here the CDR3 DNA reads TGTGCCAGCAGTAATGGACGGAGTTACGAGCAGTACTTC. The V call is TRBV27, the J call TRBJ2-7; no clear D. CDR1 MNHEY and CDR2 SMNVEV come from the germline V gene (reference sequence). Trimming took 5 bases from V and 4 from J, leaving 12 bases between them. CDR3 length equals 13 residues.